This note documents a single T cell receptor beta chain sequence. Its antigen remains unidentified. The repertoire was sequenced with immunoSEQ multiplex PCR; TCRdb's copy has only in-frame clones and lacks some. The profile covers more than 45,000 clones, with approximately 83% appearing a single time and 15% to 20% taken by the ten largest. This entry is derived from a study of T cells in localized non-small cell lung cancer. The study, taken as a whole, reports: An association was observed between higher blood T cell density and longer overall survival. Sequencing was restricted to one tumor region; therefore, heterogeneity remains possible.

The clonotype comes from a man aged 35-75 years with stage III lung adenocarcinoma. The sample in question was peripheral blood mononuclear cells, obtained before any cancer treatment.

The CDR3 protein is CASSTYSGNTIYF. The CDR3, as DNA: TGTGCCAGCAGCACATACTCTGGAAACACCATATATTTT. This chain connects TRBV5-4 to TRBJ1-3; D is undetermined. V was shortened by 4 bases and J by 0 bases, with 5 bases between the two germline ends. Germline V gene sequence: CDR1 SGHNT, CDR2 YYREEE (reference sequence). The CDR3 is made up of 13 amino acids.